Listed here are 27 T cell receptor beta chains from one sample, sequenced in a study of cytotoxic CD8 clonotypes in ibrutinib-treated CLL. The repertoire was sequenced with immunoSEQ multiplex PCR; TCRdb's copy has only in-frame clones and lacks some. The sample has roughly 250,000 clones, under 80% seen once. The material was PBMCs, obtained after 24 months of ibrutinib treatment. Receptors were obtained from a human donor with chronic lymphocytic leukemia.

The V call is TRBV7-9, the J call TRBJ2-7; D possibly matches TRBD1 or TRBD2 (5 bases each). Trimming stripped 1 base from V and 0 bases from J, with 10 bases between. Germline CDR1 is SEHNR and CDR2 is FQNEAQ (reference sequence). The CDR3 totals 15 residues. CDR3 residues: CASSLGGTSSYEQYF. Written as DNA, the CDR3 is TGTGCCAGCAGCTTAGGAGGGACGAGCTCCTACGAGCAGTACTTC.

The chain joins TRBV19 to TRBJ1-1, with no clear D. The germline V gene has CDR1 LNHDA and CDR2 SQIVND (reference sequence). The V and J ends lost 3 bases and 0 bases respectively, with 8 bases between them. CDR3 length equals 14 residues. CDR3 bases: TGTGCCAGTAGTATGGAGTTCGTGAACACTGAAGCTTTCTTT. This encodes CASSMEFVNTEAFF.

This rearrangement joins TRBV29-1 to TRBJ1-1; D is possibly TRBD1 (5 bases). Per the germline V gene, CDR1 is SQVTM and CDR2 is ANQGSEA. V lost 8 bases and J lost 3, with 10 bases in between. This CDR3 is 11 amino acids long. The chain's CDR3 is CSHQGYTEAFF. The CDR3 DNA follows: TGCAGCCACCAGGGCTACACTGAAGCTTTCTTT.

This chain connects TRBV10-3 to TRBJ2-5, with 8 bases aligning to TRBD2. Losses at the gene ends were 4 bases for V and 1 base for J; bases not matched to a gene: 2. Germline CDR1 and CDR2: ENHRY and SYGVKD. The CDR3 is 14 amino acids. CDR3 sequence (DNA): TGTGCCATCAGTGCCGGGACTAGCCAAGAGACCCAGTACTTC. This gives the protein CAISAGTSQETQYF.

This clone has only a few counts. The gene calls are TRBV27 and TRBJ2-7, with a tentative D call TRBD1 (6 bases). The CDR3 runs to 13 residues. Germline V gene sequence: CDR1 MNHEY, CDR2 SMNVEV (reference sequence). Trimming took off 3 bases at V and 3 bases at J, with 9 bases between the two ends. The DNA of the CDR3 is TGTGCCAGCAGTTTCGGCAGGGGCTACGAGCAGTACTTC. Its translation is CASSFGRGYEQYF.

The gene calls are TRBV5-5 and TRBJ2-7; D call uncertain. This CDR3 comprises 14 residues. V lost 0 bases and J lost 2, with 9 bases in between. Germline V gene lookup returns CDR1 SGHKS and CDR2 YYEKEE (reference sequence). The CDR3 here is CASSLAAGPYEQYF. The CDR3, as DNA: TGTGCCAGCAGCTTGGCCGCAGGTCCCTACGAGCAGTACTTC.

This chain links TRBV28 with TRBJ2-7; 7 nucleotides agree with TRBD1. There are 13 residues in the CDR3. Looked up from germline, CDR1 is MDHEN and CDR2 is SYDVKM. V lost 1 base to trimming and J lost 9 bases; unmatched junction nucleotides: 6. The CDR3 spells CASSLSSTGRQYF. The CDR3 nucleotides are TGTGCCAGCAGTTTATCCTCGACAGGGAGGCAGTACTTC.

This clone was detected only a few times. The chain is built from TRBV5-1 and TRBJ2-7; the match to TRBD2 covers 7 bases. The V gene end was trimmed by 4 bases and the J gene end by 5 bases; junction bases not matched to a gene: 9. Per germline, CDR1 SGHRS and CDR2 YFSETQ. This CDR3 contains 14 residues. CDR3 sequence: CASSGEGVRDEQYF. The CDR3, as DNA: TGCGCCAGCAGCGGGGAGGGAGTTCGAGACGAGCAGTACTTC. Full variable domain (missing parts from reference TRBV5-1 and TRBJ2-7): KAGVTQTPRYLIKTRGQQVTLSCSPISGHRSVSWYQQTPGQGLQFLFEYFSETQRNKGNFPGRFSGRQFSNSRSEMNVSTLELGDSALYLCASSGEGVRDEQYFGPGTRLTVT.

This chain connects TRBV5-1 to TRBJ2-2; D gene uncertain. Trimming left V 1 base short and J 5 bases short, with 9 bases between. Per the germline V gene, CDR1 is SGHRS and CDR2 is YFSETQ. This CDR3 spans 14 amino acids. CDR3 coding DNA: TGCGCCAGCAGCTTGAGCCCCCAGACCGGGGAGCTGTTTTTT. Protein sequence: CASSLSPQTGELFF. The full variable domain, completed using reference TRBV5-1 and TRBJ2-2, is KAGVTQTPRYLIKTRGQQVTLSCSPISGHRSVSWYQQTPGQGLQFLFEYFSETQRNKGNFPGRFSGRQFSNSRSEMNVSTLELGDSALYLCASSLSPQTGELFFGEGSRLTVL.

This chain uses TRBV6-5 with TRBJ2-7; no reliable D call. The CDR3 length is 14 residues. V lost 4 bases to trimming and J lost 0 bases, with 10 bases between them. The germline CDR1 and CDR2 sequences are MNHEY and SVGAGI. Written as DNA, the CDR3 is TGTGCCAGCAGTTCTCTCCGAAGCTCCTACGAGCAGTACTTC. It is translated as CASSSLRSSYEQYF.

V gene TRBV30 combines with J gene TRBJ2-3; D not resolved. Germline-derived CDR1 and CDR2 are GTSNPN and SVGIG (reference sequence). CDR3 length: 13 residues. V lost 2 bases and J lost 6, with 12 bases in between. CDR3 nucleotide sequence: TGTGCCTGGAGTCGGTCCCTGGCGGATACGCAGTATTTT. Residues: CAWSRSLADTQYF.

The chain uses TRBV6-6 and TRBJ1-5, with D tentatively TRBD1 (5 bases). The germline gives CDR1 MNHNY, CDR2 SVGAGI (reference sequence). CDR3 length equals 15 residues. Trimming pared 6 bases from V and 1 base from J, leaving 13 bases between. The CDR3 spells CASRTWGGSNQPQHF. CDR3 nucleotide sequence: TGTGCCAGCAGAACCTGGGGGGGAAGCAATCAGCCCCAGCATTTT.

The V gene is TRBV19, the J gene TRBJ2-7; 11 bases align to TRBD2. V gave up 9 bases and J gave up 3 bases; unmatched junction bases: 4. CDR3 length equals 13 residues. CDR1 is LNHDA and CDR2 is SQIVND in the germline V gene (reference sequence). The CDR3 DNA sequence: TGTGCCAGCCGTCTAGCGGGGGGCTACGAGCAGTACTTC. The encoded protein is CASRLAGGYEQYF.

The V and J genes are TRBV4-1 and TRBJ2-3, with D unclear. The germline V gene encodes CDR1 MGHRA and CDR2 YSYEKL. V was cut by 6 bases and J by 0 bases, with 10 bases left in between. The CDR3 consists of 14 residues. CDR3 sequence reads: CASRELTSTDTQYF. CDR3 in DNA: TGCGCCAGCAGGGAGCTTACTAGCACAGATACGCAGTATTTT.

The V call is TRBV30, the J call TRBJ2-5; no clear D. V lost 2 bases and J lost 4, with 5 bases in between. Per the germline V gene, CDR1 is GTSNPN and CDR2 is SVGIG (reference sequence). The CDR3 runs 11 residues. CDR3 in amino acids: CAWSLGETQYF. The CDR3, as DNA: TGTGCCTGGAGTTTAGGAGAGACCCAGTACTTC.

The chain joins TRBV13 to TRBJ1-5, with D unresolved. This CDR3 region has 12 residues. CDR1 and CDR2 (germline): PRHDT, FYEKMQ (reference sequence). V dropped 2 bases and J dropped 6 bases, with 5 bases sitting between them. CDR3 region: CASSLLGQPQHF. CDR3 sequence (DNA): TGTGCCAGCAGCTTACTGGGTCAGCCCCAGCATTTT.

The gene calls are TRBV6-6 and TRBJ2-5, with D perhaps matching TRBD1 (8 bases). Between the trimmed V and J ends, which lost 0 bases and 2 bases, there was a span of 13 bases. CDR1 MNHNY and CDR2 SVGAGI come from the germline V gene (reference sequence). The CDR3 extends over 16 amino acids. CDR3 coding DNA: TGTGCCAGCAGTTACTCAAGCGGGACAGGACAAGAGACCCAGTACTTC. It yields the protein CASSYSSGTGQETQYF.

The chain carries TRBV6-5 and TRBJ1-5; no definite D call. Germline V gene data show CDR1 as MNHEY and CDR2 as SVGAGI. V was shortened by 6 bases and J by 7 bases, with 16 bases between the two germline ends. The CDR3 consists of 14 residues. The CDR3: CASRQTPGGQPQHF. The DNA for the CDR3 is TGTGCCAGCAGACAAACCCCCGGTGGACAGCCCCAGCATTTT.

This clone was counted a single time. The chain recombines TRBV7-3 with TRBJ2-1; possible D gene TRBD1, 6 bases. Deletions cut 5 bases from V and 4 bases from J, with 18 bases between. Germline V CDR1 and CDR2: SGHTA, FQGTGA. There are 16 residues in the CDR3. The CDR3 DNA sequence: TGTGCCAGCAGCCCTGGGGACATGACGCCTTACAATGAGCAGTTCTTC. Translated, it gives CASSPGDMTPYNEQFF.

J is TRBJ2-1 and V is TRBV7-8; D tentatively fits TRBD1 or TRBD2 (5 bases each). Trimming removed 3 bases from V and 2 bases from J, with 11 bases in between. The CDR3 sequence is 15 residues long. The germline V gene encodes CDR1 SGHVS and CDR2 FQNEAQ. The CDR3 spells CASSLGTGTYNEQFF. In DNA form, the CDR3 reads TGTGCCAGCAGCTTGGGGACGGGTACCTACAATGAGCAGTTCTTC.

The sample holds a few counts of this clone. The CDR3 DNA follows: TGCGCCAGCAGCCGCGGCGGGGATACCTACGAGCAGTACTTC. Protein product: CASSRGGDTYEQYF. The V and J genes are TRBV5-1 and TRBJ2-7; a possible D gene is TRBD2 (6 bases). The CDR3 consists of 14 residues. Per the germline V gene, CDR1 is SGHRS and CDR2 is YFSETQ. V lost 4 bases to trimming and J lost 2 bases, with 13 bases between them.

The chain has TRBV19 and TRBJ1-5; a possible D gene is TRBD1 (5 bases). This CDR3 is built from 13 residues. Trimming left V 2 bases short and J 6 bases short, with 8 bases between. Germline-derived CDR1 and CDR2 are LNHDA and SQIVND (reference sequence). The CDR3 region is CASSISRVQPQHF. Written as DNA, the CDR3 is TGTGCCAGTAGTATAAGCAGGGTTCAGCCCCAGCATTTT. Based on the CDR3 plus reference TRBV19 and TRBJ1-5, the full variable domain is DGGITQSPKYLFRKEGQNVTLSCEQNLNHDAMYWYRQDPGQGLRLIYYSQIVNDFQKGDIAEGYSVSREKKESFPLTVTSAQKNPTAFYLCASSISRVQPQHFGDGTRLSIL.

This clone was detected only once. V is TRBV2 and J is TRBJ1-5, with D tentatively TRBD1 (6 bases). Germline loops: CDR1 SNHLY, CDR2 FYNNEI. The CDR3 is 15 amino acids. V gave up 7 bases and J gave up 2 bases, with 15 bases separating them. The CDR3 is CASTLQGARNQPQHF. The CDR3 DNA sequence: TGTGCCAGCACTTTACAGGGTGCCCGCAATCAGCCCCAGCATTTT. The whole variable domain, filled in from reference TRBV2 and TRBJ1-5, reads EPEVTQTPSHQVTQMGQEVILRCVPISNHLYFYWYRQILGQKVEFLVSFYNNEISEKSEIFDDQFSVERPDGSNFTLKIRSTKLEDSAMYFCASTLQGARNQPQHFGDGTRLSIL.

This clone occurred a few times. The gene calls are TRBV30 and TRBJ1-1; perhaps TRBD1 as D (5 bases). V lost 4 bases and J 0 bases, leaving 6 bases between the germline ends. The CDR3 length is 12 residues. Germline V lookup: CDR1 GTSNPN, CDR2 SVGIG (reference sequence). This chain's CDR3 is CAWTGLNTEAFF. The CDR3 DNA reads TGTGCCTGGACAGGGTTGAACACTGAAGCTTTCTTT.

The V call is TRBV19, the J call TRBJ2-1, with a tentative D call TRBD2 (6 bases). The CDR3 spans 15 residues. Germline V gene data show CDR1 as LNHDA and CDR2 as SQIVND (reference sequence). Trimming took off 5 bases at V and 1 base at J, with 12 bases between the two ends. CDR3 sequence reads: CASSQAGYSYNEQFF. In nucleotides, the CDR3 is TGTGCCAGTAGTCAAGCGGGTTATTCCTACAATGAGCAGTTCTTC.

The chain combines TRBV7-9 with TRBJ2-1; D unresolved. CDR1 is SEHNR and CDR2 is FQNEAQ in the germline V gene (reference sequence). The CDR3 sequence is 14 residues long. The ends were cut back, 4 bases at V and 4 bases at J, with 11 bases in the middle. CDR3 loop: CASSSIGGYNEQFF. CDR3 nucleotide sequence: TGTGCCAGCAGCTCAATCGGCGGTTACAATGAGCAGTTCTTC.

This CDR3 is CASHEVRTSLEQYF. The CDR3 coding sequence is TGTGCCAGCCACGAGGTCAGGACATCTCTCGAGCAGTACTTC. The J gene is TRBJ2-7, the V gene TRBV11-2, with D perhaps matching TRBD1 (5 bases). V was clipped by 8 bases and J by 6 bases, with 20 bases between them. In germline, CDR1 is SGHAT, CDR2 FQNNGV. The CDR3 consists of 14 residues.